What follows is one TCR beta chain and its context. The sample originates from a study of CD8 T cells in ankylosing spondylitis. Germline V lookup: CDR1 KGHSH, CDR2 LQKENI. The CDR3 totals 12 residues. Deletions cut 6 bases from V and 4 bases from J, with 8 bases between. One entry per CDR3 protein, called by TCRdb with MiXCR from the 5' RACE reads. The sample carries about 360,000 distinct CDR3 sequences, roughly 14% recorded once. This TCR came from a male donor with ankylosing spondylitis or in good health (not recorded which). The J gene is TRBJ2-3, the V gene TRBV18, with D unclear. The sample consisted of blood, either unsorted or a sorted T cell fraction (not recorded which). CDR3 in amino acids: CASSKRADTQYF. Here the CDR3 DNA reads TGTGCCAGCTCGAAACGGGCAGATACGCAGTATTTT.